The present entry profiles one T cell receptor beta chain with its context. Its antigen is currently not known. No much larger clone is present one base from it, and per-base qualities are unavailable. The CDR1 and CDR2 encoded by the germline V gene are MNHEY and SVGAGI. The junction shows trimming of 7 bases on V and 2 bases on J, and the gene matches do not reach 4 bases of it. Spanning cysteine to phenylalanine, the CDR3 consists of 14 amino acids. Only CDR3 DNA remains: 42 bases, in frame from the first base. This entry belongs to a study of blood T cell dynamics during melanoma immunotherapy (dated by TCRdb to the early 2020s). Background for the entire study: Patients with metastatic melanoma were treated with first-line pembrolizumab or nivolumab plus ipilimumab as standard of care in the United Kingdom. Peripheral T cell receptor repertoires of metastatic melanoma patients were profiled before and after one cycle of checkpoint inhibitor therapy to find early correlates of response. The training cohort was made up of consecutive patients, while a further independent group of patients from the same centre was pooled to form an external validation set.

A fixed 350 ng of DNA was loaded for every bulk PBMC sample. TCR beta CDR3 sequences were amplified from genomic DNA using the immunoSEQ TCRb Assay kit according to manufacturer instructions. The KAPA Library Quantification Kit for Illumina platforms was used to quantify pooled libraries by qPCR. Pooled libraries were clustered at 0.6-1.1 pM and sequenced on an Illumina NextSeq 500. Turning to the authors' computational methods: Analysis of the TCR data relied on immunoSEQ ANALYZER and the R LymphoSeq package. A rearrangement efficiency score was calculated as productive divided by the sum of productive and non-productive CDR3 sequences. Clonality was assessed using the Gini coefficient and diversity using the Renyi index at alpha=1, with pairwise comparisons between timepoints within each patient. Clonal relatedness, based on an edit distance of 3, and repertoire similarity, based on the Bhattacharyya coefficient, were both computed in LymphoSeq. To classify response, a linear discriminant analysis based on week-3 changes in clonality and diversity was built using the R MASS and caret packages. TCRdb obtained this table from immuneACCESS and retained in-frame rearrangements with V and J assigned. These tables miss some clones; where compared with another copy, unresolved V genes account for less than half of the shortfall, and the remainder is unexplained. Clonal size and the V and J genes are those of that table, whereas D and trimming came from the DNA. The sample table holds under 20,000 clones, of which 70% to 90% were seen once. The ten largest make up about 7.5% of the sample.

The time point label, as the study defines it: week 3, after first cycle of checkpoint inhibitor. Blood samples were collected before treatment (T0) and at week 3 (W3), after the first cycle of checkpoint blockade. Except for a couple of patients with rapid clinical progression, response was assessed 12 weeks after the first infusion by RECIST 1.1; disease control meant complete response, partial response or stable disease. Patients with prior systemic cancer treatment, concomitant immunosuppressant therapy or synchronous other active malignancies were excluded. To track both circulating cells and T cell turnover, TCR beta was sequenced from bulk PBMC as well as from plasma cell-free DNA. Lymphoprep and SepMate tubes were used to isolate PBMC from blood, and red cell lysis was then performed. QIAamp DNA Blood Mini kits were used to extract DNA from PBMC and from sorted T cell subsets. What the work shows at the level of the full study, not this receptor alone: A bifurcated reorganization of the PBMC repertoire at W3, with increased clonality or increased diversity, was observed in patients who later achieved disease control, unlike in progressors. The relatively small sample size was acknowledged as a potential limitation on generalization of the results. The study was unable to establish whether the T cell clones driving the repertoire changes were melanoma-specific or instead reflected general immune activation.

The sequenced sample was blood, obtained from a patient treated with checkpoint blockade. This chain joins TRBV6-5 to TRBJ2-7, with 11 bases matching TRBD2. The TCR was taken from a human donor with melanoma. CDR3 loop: CASTPLAGAYEQYF. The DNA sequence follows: TGTGCCAGCACCCCACTAGCGGGGGCCTACGAGCAGTACTTC.